The T cell receptor beta chain under discussion was sequenced for a study of blood T cell repertoires in COVID-19. Study summary: Italy, Spain and the United States were the sources of the convalescent and acute COVID-19 samples. The cDNA or gDNA used as material had been derived from T cells, B-cell-depleted T cells, or PBMCs.

As originally analysed: Amplified reference gene primers provided the basis for estimating nucleated cell counts. Here immunoSEQ multiplex PCR was the method, and the copy in TCRdb shows in-frame clones only, minus some. V, J and clone size were drawn from that table, and D and trimming were deduced from the DNA. The sample includes 190,000 or so clones, about 86% seen only once; the top ten take 6.2%. The sequence derives from a man aged 55 to 70 who had recovered from COVID-19. The material sequenced was peripheral blood.

The chain's CDR3 is CASSESGISNYGYTF. In DNA, the CDR3 is TGTGCCAGCAGTGAATCCGGGATTTCTAACTATGGCTACACCTTC. The chain recombines TRBV2 with TRBJ1-2, with D uncertain. The CDR3 has 15 amino acids. From germline, CDR1 is SNHLY and CDR2 FYNNEI. The germline V and J ends were trimmed by 2 bases and 0 bases, with 10 bases remaining between them.